This T cell receptor (beta chain) was profiled in a study of blood T cell repertoires in COVID-19. Profiled with immunoSEQ multiplex PCR; TCRdb holds only in-frame clones, not every one. The data hold 180,000 or so clones, with 70% to 90% observed a single time. V lost 4 bases, J lost 10 bases, and 3 bases stayed unmatched. Germline V gene lookup returns CDR1 LGHDT and CDR2 YNNKEL (reference sequence). This CDR3 has 14 residues. Sequencing was done on a sample of peripheral blood. The sequence was obtained from a woman aged 80 or over in a cohort sampled during active or convalescent COVID-19. The chain couples TRBV3-1 (or the pseudogene TRBV3-2) to TRBJ1-6, with 11 positions matching TRBD1. CDR3 sequence (DNA): TGTGCCAGCAGCCCGCGGGACAGGGGGTCACCCCTCCACTTT. Encoded protein: CASSPRDRGSPLHF.